This T cell receptor (beta chain) was retrieved from a study of blood T cell repertoires in COVID-19. The overall study: Acute-phase and convalescent COVID-19 samples originated in the United States, Italy and Spain. T cells, B-cell-depleted T cells, or PBMCs supplied cDNA or gDNA.

Patients from Seattle were sampled longitudinally, starting during active infection. In the original analysis: Amplifying reference gene primers gave estimates of nucleated cell counts. Only in-frame clones appear in the TCRdb table, and some are missing; sequencing was by immunoSEQ multiplex PCR. From that table come the V and J calls and clone size; the DNA was used to work out D and trimming. The table includes 270,000 or so clones, 85% to 90% detected once. Looked up from germline, CDR1 is SEHNR and CDR2 is FQNEAQ (reference sequence). Trimming stripped 5 bases from V and 8 bases from J, with 9 bases between. The CDR3 covers 11 residues.

The TCR sequence derives from a woman younger than 45 with COVID-19, enrolled during active disease. The J gene is TRBJ1-2, the V gene TRBV7-9; no reliable D call. The sequenced sample consisted of peripheral blood. The CDR3, as DNA: TGTGCCAGCAGCCCTTGGGAGGGCTACACCTTC. Its translation is CASSPWEGYTF. Full variable domain (missing parts from reference TRBV7-9 and TRBJ1-2): DTGVSQNPRHKITKRGQNVTFRCDPISEHNRLYWYRQTLGQGPEFLTYFQNEAQLEKSRLLSDRFSAERPKGSFSTLEIQRTEQGDSAMYLCASSPWEGYTFGSGTRLTVV.